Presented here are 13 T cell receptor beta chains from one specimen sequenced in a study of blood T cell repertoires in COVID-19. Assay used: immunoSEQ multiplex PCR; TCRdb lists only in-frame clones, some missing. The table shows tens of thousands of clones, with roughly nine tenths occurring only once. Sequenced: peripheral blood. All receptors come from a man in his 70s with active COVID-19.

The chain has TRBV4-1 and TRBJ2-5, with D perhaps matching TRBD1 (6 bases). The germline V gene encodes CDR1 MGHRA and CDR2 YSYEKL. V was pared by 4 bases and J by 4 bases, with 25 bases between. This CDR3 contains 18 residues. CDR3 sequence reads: CASSLRDTLGILGETQYF. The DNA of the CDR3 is TGCGCCAGCAGCCTTAGGGACACTCTAGGGATTTTAGGAGAGACCCAGTACTTC.

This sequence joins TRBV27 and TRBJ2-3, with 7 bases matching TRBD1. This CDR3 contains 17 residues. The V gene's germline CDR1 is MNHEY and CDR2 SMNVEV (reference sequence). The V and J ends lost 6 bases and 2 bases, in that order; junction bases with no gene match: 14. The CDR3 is CASRTNWDRPNTDTQYF. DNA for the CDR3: TGTGCCAGCAGAACAAATTGGGACAGACCTAACACAGATACGCAGTATTTT.

For the CDR3, the DNA is TGCGCCAGCAGCTTCACGGGTGATCCCCAAGAGACCCAGTACTTC. Amino acid sequence: CASSFTGDPQETQYF. This chain connects TRBV5-1 to TRBJ2-5, with D unresolved. Germline CDR1 SGHRS, CDR2 YFSETQ. Between the trimmed V and J ends, which lost 2 bases and 1 base, there was a span of 12 bases. CDR3 size: 15 residues.

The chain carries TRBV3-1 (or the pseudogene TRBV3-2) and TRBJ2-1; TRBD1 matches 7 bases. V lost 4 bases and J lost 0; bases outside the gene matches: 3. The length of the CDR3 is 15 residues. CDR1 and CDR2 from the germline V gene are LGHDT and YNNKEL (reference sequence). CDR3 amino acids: CASSLGTVSYNEQFF. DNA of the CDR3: TGTGCCAGCAGCCTTGGGACAGTCTCCTACAATGAGCAGTTCTTC.

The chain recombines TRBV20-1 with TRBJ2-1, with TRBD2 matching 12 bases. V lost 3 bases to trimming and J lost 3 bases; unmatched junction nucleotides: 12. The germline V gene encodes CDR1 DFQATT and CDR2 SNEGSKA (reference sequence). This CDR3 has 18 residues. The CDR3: CSASLGLAGGRNYNEQFF. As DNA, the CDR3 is TGCAGTGCTAGTCTCGGGCTAGCGGGGGGGCGCAACTACAATGAGCAGTTCTTC.

The CDR3 is CASSYSGGHGEQFF. DNA of the CDR3: TGTGCCAGCAGTTACTCCGGGGGGCACGGTGAGCAGTTCTTC. The chain joins TRBV6-5 to TRBJ2-1; possible D gene TRBD2, 7 bases. Trimming removed 0 bases at V and 9 bases at J, with 12 bases between. Per the germline V gene, CDR1 is MNHEY and CDR2 is SVGAGI. The CDR3 is 14 amino acids.

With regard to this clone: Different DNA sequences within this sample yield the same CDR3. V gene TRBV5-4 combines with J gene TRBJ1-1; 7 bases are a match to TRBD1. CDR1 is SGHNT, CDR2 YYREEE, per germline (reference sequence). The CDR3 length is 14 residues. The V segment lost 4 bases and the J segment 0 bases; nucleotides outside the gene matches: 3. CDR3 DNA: TGTGCCAGCAGCCCCGGACAGGTGAACACTGAAGCTTTCTTT. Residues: CASSPGQVNTEAFF. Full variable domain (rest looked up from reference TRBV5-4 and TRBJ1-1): ETGVTQSPTHLIKTRGQQVTLRCSSQSGHNTVSWYQQALGQGPQFIFQYYREEENGRGNFPPRFSGLQFPNYSSELNVNALELDDSALYLCASSPGQVNTEAFFGQGTRLTVV.

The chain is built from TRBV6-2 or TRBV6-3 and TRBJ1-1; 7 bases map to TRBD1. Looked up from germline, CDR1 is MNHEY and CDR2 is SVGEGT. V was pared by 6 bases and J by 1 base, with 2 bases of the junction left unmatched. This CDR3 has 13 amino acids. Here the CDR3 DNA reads TGTGCCAGCAGCCGACAGGGGAACACTGAAGCTTTCTTT. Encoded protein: CASSRQGNTEAFF.

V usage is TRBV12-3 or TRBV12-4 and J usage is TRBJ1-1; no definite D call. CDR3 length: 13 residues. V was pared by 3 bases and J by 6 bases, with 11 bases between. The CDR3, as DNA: TGTGCCAGCAGTTTGGGTGGGCAAGCTGAAGCTTTCTTT. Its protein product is CASSLGGQAEAFF.

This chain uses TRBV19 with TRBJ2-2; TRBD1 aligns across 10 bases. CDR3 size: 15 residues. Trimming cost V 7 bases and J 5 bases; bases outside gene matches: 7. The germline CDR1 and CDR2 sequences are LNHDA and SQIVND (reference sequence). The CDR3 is CASNPGQGLTGELFF. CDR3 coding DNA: TGTGCCAGTAATCCGGGACAGGGGCTTACCGGGGAGCTGTTTTTT.

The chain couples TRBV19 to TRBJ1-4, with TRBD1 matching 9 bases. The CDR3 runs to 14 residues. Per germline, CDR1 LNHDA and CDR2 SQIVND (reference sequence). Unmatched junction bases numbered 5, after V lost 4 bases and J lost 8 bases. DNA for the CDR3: TGTGCCAGTAGTACGACAGGGGGGGGAGAAAAACTGTTTTTT. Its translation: CASSTTGGGEKLFF.

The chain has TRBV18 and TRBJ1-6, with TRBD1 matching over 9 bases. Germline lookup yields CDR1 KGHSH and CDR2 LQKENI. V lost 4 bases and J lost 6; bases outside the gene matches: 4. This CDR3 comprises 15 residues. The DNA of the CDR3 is TGTGCCAGCTCACTGGGACAGGGCCTTAATTCACCCCTCCACTTT. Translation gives CASSLGQGLNSPLHF.

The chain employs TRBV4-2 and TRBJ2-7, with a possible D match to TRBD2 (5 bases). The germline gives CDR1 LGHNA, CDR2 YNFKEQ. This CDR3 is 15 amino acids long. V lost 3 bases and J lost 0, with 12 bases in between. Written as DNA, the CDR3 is TGTGCCAGCAGCCATCCCGGGGTAGACTCCTACGAGCAGTACTTC. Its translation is CASSHPGVDSYEQYF.